This record concerns one T cell receptor (beta chain) sequence. TCRdb's table, derived via immunoSEQ multiplex PCR, lists solely in-frame clones and lacks some. The table includes about 180,000 clones, around 88% detected once. This entry comes from a study of blood T cell repertoires in COVID-19. CDR1 DFQATT and CDR2 SNEGSKA come from the germline V gene (reference sequence). Trimming cost V 7 bases and J 0 bases, with 13 bases left between them. This CDR3 has 14 residues. This TCR was recovered from a woman aged 25 to 39 who had recovered from COVID-19. The material sequenced was PBMCs or T cells enriched from blood (not recorded which). V gene TRBV20-1 combines with J gene TRBJ1-3, with D possibly being TRBD1 (5 bases). The CDR3 loop reads CSVSNRYSGNTIYF. CDR3 in DNA: TGCAGTGTTAGTAACAGGTACTCTGGAAACACCATATATTTT.